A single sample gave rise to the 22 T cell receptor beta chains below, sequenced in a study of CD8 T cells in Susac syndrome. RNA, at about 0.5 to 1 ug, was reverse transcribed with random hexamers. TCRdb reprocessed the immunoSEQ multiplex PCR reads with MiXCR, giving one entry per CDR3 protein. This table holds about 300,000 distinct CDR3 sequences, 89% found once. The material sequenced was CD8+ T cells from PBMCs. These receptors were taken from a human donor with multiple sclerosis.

Here the CDR3 reads CASSQEWGLAGAPEFF. CDR3 DNA: TGTGCCAGCAGCCAAGAGTGGGGTCTAGCGGGGGCCCCAGAGTTCTTC. The chain couples TRBV14 to TRBJ2-1; 10 bases align to TRBD2. J gave up 14 bases and V 0 bases, and 13 bases lay outside the gene matches. Germline loops: CDR1 SGHDN, CDR2 FVKESK. The CDR3 extends over 16 amino acids.

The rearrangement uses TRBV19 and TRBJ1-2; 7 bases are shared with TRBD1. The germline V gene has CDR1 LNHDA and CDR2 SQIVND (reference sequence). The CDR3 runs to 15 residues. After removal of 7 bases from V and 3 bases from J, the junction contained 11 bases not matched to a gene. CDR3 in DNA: TGTGCCAGTAAGGTGAGGGGGCGCACAGACTATGGCTACACCTTC. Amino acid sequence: CASKVRGRTDYGYTF.

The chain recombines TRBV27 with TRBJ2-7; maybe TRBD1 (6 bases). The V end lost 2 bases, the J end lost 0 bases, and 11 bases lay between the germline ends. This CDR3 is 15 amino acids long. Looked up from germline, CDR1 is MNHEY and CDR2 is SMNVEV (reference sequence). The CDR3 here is CASSLRGSTSYEQYF. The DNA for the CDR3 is TGTGCCAGCAGTTTAAGGGGGTCCACCTCCTACGAGCAGTACTTC.

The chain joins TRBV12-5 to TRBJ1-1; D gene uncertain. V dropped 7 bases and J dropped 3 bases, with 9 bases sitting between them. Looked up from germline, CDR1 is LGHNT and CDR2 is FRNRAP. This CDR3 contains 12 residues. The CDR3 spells CASATADTEAFF. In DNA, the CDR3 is TGTGCTAGTGCCACAGCCGACACTGAAGCTTTCTTT.

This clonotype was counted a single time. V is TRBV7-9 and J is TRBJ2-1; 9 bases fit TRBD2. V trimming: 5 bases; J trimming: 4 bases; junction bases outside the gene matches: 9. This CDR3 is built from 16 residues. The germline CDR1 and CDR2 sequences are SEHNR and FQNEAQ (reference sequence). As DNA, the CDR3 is TGTGCCAGCAGCCCGCAGACTAGCGGAGCTTACAATGAGCAGTTCTTC. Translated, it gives CASSPQTSGAYNEQFF. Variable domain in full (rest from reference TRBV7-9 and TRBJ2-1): DTGVSQNPRHKITKRGQNVTFRCDPISEHNRLYWYRQTLGQGPEFLTYFQNEAQLEKSRLLSDRFSAERPKGSFSTLEIQRTEQGDSAMYLCASSPQTSGAYNEQFFGPGTRLTVL.

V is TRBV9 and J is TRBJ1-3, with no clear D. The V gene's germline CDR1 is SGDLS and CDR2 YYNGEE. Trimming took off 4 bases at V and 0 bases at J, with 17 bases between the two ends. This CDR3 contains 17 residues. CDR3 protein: CASSRSGGGHSGNTIYF. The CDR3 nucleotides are TGTGCCAGCAGCCGTTCAGGAGGAGGGCACTCTGGAAACACCATATATTTT.

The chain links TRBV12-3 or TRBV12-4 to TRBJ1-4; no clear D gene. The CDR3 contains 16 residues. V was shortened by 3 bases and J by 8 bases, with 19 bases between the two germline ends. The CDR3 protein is CASSFILTRSGEKLFF. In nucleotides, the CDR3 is TGTGCCAGCAGTTTTATCCTTACTCGGAGTGGGGAAAAACTGTTTTTT.

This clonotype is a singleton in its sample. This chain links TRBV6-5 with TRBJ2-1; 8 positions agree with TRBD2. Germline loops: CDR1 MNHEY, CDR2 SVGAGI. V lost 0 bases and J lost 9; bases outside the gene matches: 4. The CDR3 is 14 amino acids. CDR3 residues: CASSYSSGVSEQFF. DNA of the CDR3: TGTGCCAGCAGTTACTCTAGCGGGGTATCTGAGCAGTTCTTC.

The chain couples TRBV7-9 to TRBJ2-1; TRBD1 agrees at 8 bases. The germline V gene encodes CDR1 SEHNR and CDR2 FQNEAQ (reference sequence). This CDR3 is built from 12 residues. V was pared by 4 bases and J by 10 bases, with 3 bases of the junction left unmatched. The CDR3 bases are TGTGCCAGCAGCTCGGACAGGGCGGAGCAGTTCTTC. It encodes CASSSDRAEQFF.

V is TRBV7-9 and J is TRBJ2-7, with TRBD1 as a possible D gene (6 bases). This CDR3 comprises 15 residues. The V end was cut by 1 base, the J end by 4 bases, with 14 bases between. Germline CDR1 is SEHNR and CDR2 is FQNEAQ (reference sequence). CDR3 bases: TGTGCCAGCAGCTTAGTTCTCCCGACAGGTTACGAGCAGTACTTC. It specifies CASSLVLPTGYEQYF.

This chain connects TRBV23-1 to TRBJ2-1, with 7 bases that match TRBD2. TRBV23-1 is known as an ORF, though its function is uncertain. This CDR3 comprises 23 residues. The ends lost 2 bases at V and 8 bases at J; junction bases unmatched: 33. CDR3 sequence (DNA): TGCGCCAGCAGTCAAAGGTCAATCAAGCGTCACGCTCAGAACGGGGAGGGCGGGCATGAGCAGTTCTTC. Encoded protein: CASSQRSIKRHAQNGEGGHEQFF.

The CDR3 DNA reads TGTGCCTGGAGTTGGACAGGGATTTACACCGGGGAGCTGTTTTTT. Translating gives CAWSWTGIYTGELFF. This rearrangement joins TRBV30 to TRBJ2-2; 8 nucleotides line up with TRBD1. CDR1 and CDR2 from the germline V gene are GTSNPN and SVGIG (reference sequence). This CDR3 region has 15 residues. Trimming took 2 bases from V and 3 from J; bases not matched to a gene: 5.

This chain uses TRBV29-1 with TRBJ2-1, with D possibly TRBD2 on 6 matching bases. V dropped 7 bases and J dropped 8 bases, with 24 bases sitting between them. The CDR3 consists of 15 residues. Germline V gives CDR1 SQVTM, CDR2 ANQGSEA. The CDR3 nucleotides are TGCAGCGCCGACCCACCGGGACTCTCTACGGATGAGCAGTTCTTC. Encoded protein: CSADPPGLSTDEQFF.

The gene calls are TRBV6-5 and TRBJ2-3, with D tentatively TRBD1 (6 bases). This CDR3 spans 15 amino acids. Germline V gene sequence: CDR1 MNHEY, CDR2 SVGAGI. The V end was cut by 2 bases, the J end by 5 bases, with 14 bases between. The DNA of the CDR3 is TGTGCCAGCAGTTACGTATCAGGGGAGAGAGATACGCAGTATTTT. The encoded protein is CASSYVSGERDTQYF.

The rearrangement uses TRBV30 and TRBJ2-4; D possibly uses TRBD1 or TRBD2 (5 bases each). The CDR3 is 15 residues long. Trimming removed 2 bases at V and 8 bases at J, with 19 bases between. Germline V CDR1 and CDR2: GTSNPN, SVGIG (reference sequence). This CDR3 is CAWSPTGRTGDIQYF. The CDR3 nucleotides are TGTGCCTGGAGTCCGACGGGACGGACCGGTGACATTCAGTACTTC.

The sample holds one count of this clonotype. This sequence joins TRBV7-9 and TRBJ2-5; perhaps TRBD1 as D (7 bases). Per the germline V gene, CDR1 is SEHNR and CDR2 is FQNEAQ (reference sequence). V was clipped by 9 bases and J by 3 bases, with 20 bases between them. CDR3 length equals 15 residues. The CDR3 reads CASPGGTDVEETQYF. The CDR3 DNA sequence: TGTGCCAGTCCTGGCGGGACAGACGTGGAAGAGACCCAGTACTTC.

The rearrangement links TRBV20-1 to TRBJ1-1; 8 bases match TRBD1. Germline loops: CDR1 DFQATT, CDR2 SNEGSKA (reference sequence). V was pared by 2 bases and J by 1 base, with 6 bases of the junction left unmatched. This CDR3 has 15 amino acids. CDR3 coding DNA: TGCAGTGCTAGACCCAGGGGGCTGGGGAACACTGAAGCTTTCTTT. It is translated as CSARPRGLGNTEAFF.

This chain's CDR3 is CASTLGTGGNQPQHF. CDR3 in DNA: TGTGCCAGTACCCTCGGGACAGGGGGCAATCAGCCCCAGCATTTT. V usage is TRBV19 and J usage is TRBJ1-5; TRBD1 aligns across 10 bases. Germline assignment: CDR1 LNHDA and CDR2 SQIVND (reference sequence). This CDR3 region has 15 residues. The V segment lost 7 bases and the J segment 2 bases; nucleotides outside the gene matches: 5. The complete variable domain, with remaining parts taken from reference TRBV19 and TRBJ1-5, reads DGGITQSPKYLFRKEGQNVTLSCEQNLNHDAMYWYRQDPGQGLRLIYYSQIVNDFQKGDIAEGYSVSREKKESFPLTVTSAQKNPTAFYLCASTLGTGGNQPQHFGDGTRLSIL.

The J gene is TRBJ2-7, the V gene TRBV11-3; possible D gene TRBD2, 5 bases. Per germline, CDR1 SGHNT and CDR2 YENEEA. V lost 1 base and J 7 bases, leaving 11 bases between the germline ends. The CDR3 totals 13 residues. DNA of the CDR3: TGTGCCAGCAGCTTAGTCCCGGCGGGTGAGCAGTACTTC. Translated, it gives CASSLVPAGEQYF.

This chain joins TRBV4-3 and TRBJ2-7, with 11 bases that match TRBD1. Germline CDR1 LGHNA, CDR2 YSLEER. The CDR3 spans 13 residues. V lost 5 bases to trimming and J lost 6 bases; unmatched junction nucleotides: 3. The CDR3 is CASSTGTGGEQYF. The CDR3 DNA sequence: TGCGCCAGCAGCACCGGGACAGGGGGCGAGCAGTACTTC.

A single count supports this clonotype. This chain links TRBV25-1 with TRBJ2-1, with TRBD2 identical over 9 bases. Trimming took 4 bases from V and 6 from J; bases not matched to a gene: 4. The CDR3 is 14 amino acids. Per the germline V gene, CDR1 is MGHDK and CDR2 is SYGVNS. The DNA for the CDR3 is TGTGCCAGCAGTGGGCTAGCGGGGAGCAATGAGCAGTTCTTC. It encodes CASSGLAGSNEQFF.

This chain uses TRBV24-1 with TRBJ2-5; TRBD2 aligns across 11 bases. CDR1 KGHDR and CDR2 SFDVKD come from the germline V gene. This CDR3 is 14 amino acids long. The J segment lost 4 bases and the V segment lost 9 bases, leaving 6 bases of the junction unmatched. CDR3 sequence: CATATSGNRETQYF. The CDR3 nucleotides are TGTGCCACCGCGACTAGCGGGAATCGAGAGACCCAGTACTTC.